This T cell receptor beta chain emerged from a study of CD8 T cells in ankylosing spondylitis (dated by TCRdb to 2017 to 2019). About the study as a whole: To find TCR variants linked to disease, the study profiled T cell receptor beta repertoires in ankylosing spondylitis patients and healthy donors. The full study cohort comprised around 25 ankylosing spondylitis patients and over a hundred healthy donors. Peripheral blood was sampled, and synovial fluid was also collected from ankylosing spondylitis patients.

CDR1 and CDR2, looked up from the germline V gene, are SGHVS and FNYEAQ. V lost 5 bases and J lost 2 bases; the stretch between them is 16 bases long. Reading from cysteine to phenylalanine, the CDR3 counts 15 amino acids. This entry keeps only the CDR3 DNA: 45 bases, framed from base 1. Overall study outcomes, separate from this receptor: Some motif variants had previously been reported in the synovial fluid and blood of reactive arthritis patients, which suggests shared mechanisms of disease initiation. In peripheral blood, the disease-linked clones were found at relatively low frequencies and had a CD8+ phenotype. According to the report, matched synovial fluid samples from ankylosing spondylitis patients were significantly enriched for the disease-linked clones. Blood from ankylosing spondylitis patients appeared to be characterized by a TCR beta motif composed of about eight highly homologous amino acid variants.

This sample was sequenced with an Illumina HiSeq 2500. Quantitative 5'-RACE with molecular barcodes was used to prepare TCR beta libraries. Concerning the study's data processing: Disease-linked TCR variants were identified with a new computational method built on a probabilistic model of VDJ rearrangement. TCRdb applied fastp at Q25 and MiXCR to the public reads, then kept only in-frame beta chains. A single entry per CDR3 protein holds the most common genes and DNA from its merged rows. The V and J calls and clone size are TCRdb's, not the authors'. Recorded for this sample are 500,000 or so distinct CDR3 sequences; under 5.5% of them occurred a single time. The ten most abundant clones make up roughly 3.5% of the sample. This clonotype was detected ten times or more. Its antigen is unknown. One base away there is no much larger clone; base qualities are not given.

Here the chain combines TRBV7-6 and TRBJ2-7; 6 matching bases give a weak D call of TRBD2. Sequencing was carried out using blood, either unsorted or a sorted T cell fraction (not recorded which). The TCR was taken from a male donor with ankylosing spondylitis. The DNA sequence reads TGTGCCAGCAGCCCTCCGACTAGGTTGGCCTACGAGCAGTACTTC. It specifies CASSPPTRLAYEQYF. When the CDR3 is completed using the reference TRBV7-6 and TRBJ2-7 genes on either side, the full variable domain is GAGVSQSPRYKVTKRGQDVALRCDPISGHVSLYWYRQALGQGPEFLTYFNYEAQQDKSGLPNDRFSAERPEGSISTLTIQRTEQRDSAMYRCASSPPTRLAYEQYFGPGTRLTVT.